This TCR beta chain was captured by sequencing in a study of blood T cell repertoires in COVID-19. On this clone: The sample contains more than one DNA sequence encoding this CDR3.

Clones were sequenced by immunoSEQ multiplex PCR, and TCRdb holds only the in-frame ones, with some missing. This table has 500,000 to 600,000 clones, 85% to 90% appearing once. V gave up 3 bases and J gave up 3 bases, with 5 bases separating them. The CDR3 sequence is 12 residues long. Germline loops: CDR1 DFQATT, CDR2 SNEGSKA (reference sequence). V usage is TRBV20-1 and J usage is TRBJ2-2; D is undetermined. The TCR was taken from a woman between 45 and 65 years old with COVID-19, enrolled during active disease. Sequenced: peripheral blood. CDR3: CSASADTGELFF. CDR3 DNA: TGCAGTGCTAGTGCGGACACCGGGGAGCTGTTTTTT.